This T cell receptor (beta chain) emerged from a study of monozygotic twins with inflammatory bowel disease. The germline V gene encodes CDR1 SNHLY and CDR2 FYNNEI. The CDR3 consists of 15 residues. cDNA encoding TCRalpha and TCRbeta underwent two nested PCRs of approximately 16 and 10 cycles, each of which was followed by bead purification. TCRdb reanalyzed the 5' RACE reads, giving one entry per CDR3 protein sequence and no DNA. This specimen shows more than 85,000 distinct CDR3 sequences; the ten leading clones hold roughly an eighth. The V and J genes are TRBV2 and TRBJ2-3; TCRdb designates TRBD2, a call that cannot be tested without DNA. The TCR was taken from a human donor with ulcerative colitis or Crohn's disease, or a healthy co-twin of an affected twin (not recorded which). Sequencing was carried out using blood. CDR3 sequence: CASAGGVRGTDTQYF. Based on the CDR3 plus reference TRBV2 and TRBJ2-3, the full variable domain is EPEVTQTPSHQVTQMGQEVILRCVPISNHLYFYWYRQILGQKVEFLVSFYNNEISEKSEIFDDQFSVERPDGSNFTLKIRSTKLEDSAMYFCASAGGVRGTDTQYFGPGTRLTVL.